The T cell receptor (beta chain) described here comes from a study of blood T cell repertoires in COVID-19. This CDR3 is 13 amino acids long. Germline CDR1 SEHNR, CDR2 FQNEAQ (reference sequence). Trimming shortened V by 2 bases and J by 5 bases, and 9 bases separated the two germline ends. Source study methods: Reference gene primer amplification in the assay estimated nucleated cell counts. The data were produced by immunoSEQ multiplex PCR, yet TCRdb's version contains in-frame clones alone and is incomplete. The V and J calls and clone size are taken from that table; D and trimming were inferred from the DNA. The table records around 24,000 clones, around 90% of them present only once.

This TCR was sampled from a woman aged 60-75 years with active COVID-19. Sequenced: peripheral blood. V usage is TRBV7-9 and J usage is TRBJ2-5; no firm D call. CDR3 protein: CASSLYRVETQYF. The CDR3 nucleotides are TGTGCCAGCAGCTTATATCGGGTGGAGACCCAGTACTTC.